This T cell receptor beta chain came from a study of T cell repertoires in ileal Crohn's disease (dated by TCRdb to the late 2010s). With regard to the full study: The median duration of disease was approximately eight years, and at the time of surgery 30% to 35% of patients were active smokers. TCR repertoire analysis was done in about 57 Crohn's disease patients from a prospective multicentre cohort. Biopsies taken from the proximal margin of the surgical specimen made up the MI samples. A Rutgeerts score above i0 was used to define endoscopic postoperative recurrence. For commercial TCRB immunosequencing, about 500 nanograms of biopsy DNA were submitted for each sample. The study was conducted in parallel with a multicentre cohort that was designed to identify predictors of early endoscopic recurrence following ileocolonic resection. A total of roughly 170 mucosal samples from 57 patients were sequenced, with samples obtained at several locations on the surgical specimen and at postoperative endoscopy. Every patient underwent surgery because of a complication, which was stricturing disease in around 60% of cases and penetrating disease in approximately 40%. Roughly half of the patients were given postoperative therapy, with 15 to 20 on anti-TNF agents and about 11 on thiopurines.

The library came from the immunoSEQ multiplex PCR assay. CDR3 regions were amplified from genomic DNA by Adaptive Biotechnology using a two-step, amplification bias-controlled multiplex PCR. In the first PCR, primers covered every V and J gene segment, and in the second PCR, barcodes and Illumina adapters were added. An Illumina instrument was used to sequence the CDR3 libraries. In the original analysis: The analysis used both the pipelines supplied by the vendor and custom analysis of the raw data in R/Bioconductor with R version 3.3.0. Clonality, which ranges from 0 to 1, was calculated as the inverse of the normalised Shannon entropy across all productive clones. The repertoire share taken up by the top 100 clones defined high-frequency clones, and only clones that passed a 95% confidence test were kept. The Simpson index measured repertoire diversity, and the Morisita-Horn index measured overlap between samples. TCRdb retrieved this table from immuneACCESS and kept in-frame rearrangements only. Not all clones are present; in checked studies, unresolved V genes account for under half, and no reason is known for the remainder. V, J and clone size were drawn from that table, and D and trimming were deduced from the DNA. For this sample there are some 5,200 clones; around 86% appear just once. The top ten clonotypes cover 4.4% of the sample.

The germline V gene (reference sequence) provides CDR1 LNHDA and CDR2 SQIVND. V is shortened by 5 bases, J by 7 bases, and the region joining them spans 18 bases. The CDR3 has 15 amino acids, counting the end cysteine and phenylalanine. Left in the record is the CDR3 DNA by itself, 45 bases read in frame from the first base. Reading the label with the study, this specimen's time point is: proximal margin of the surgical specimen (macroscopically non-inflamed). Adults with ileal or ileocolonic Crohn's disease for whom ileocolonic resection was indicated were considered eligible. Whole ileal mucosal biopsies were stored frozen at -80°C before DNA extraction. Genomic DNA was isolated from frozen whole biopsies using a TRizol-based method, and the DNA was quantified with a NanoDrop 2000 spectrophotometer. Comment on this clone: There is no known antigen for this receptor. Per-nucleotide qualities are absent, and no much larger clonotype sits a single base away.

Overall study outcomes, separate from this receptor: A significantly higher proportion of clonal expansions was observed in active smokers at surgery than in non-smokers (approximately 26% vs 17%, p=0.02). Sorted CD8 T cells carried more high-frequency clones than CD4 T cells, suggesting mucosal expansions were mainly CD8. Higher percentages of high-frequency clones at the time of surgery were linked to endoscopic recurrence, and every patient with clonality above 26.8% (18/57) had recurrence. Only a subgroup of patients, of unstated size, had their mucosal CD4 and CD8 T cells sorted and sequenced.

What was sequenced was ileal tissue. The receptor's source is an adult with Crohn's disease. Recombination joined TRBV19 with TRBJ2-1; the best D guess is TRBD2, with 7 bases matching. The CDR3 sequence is CASSQIGGAVNEQFF. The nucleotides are TGTGCCAGTAGTCAAATAGGGGGGGCCGTTAATGAGCAGTTCTTC.